This T cell receptor beta chain was sequenced during a study of blood T cell repertoires in COVID-19. For the study at large: Sites across the United States, Italy and Spain contributed samples from acute and convalescent COVID-19.

Looked up from germline, CDR1 is SGHDN and CDR2 is FVKESK. The J segment lost 5 bases and the V segment lost 4 bases, leaving 4 bases of the junction unmatched. This CDR3 is 13 amino acids long. Method: immunoSEQ multiplex PCR; TCRdb's copy keeps in-frame clones and lacks some. The sample includes 140,000 to 150,000 clones, over 80% of them seen just once. All exposed participants met a person with COVID-19 within 2 weeks before entering the study. About this clone: Other DNA sequences in this sample translate to the same CDR3.

The receptor comes from a woman in her 50s who had been exposed to COVID-19. Sequenced: PBMCs or T cells enriched from blood (not recorded which). The rearrangement uses TRBV14 and TRBJ2-7; 8 nucleotides line up with TRBD1. The CDR3 region is CASSPRTGNEQYF. The CDR3 bases are TGTGCCAGCAGCCCTAGGACAGGGAACGAGCAGTACTTC.